The 9 T cell receptor beta chains presented below share a single source sample, sequenced in a study of blood T cell repertoires in COVID-19. The table came from immunoSEQ multiplex PCR; TCRdb's copy has only in-frame clones and leaves some out. Of a few hundred thousand clones listed, more than 80% were seen once; the top ten hold roughly 0.99%. Sequenced: PBMCs or T cells enriched from blood (not recorded which). The receptor set was obtained from a man aged 18 to 30 who had recovered from COVID-19.

The J gene is TRBJ1-3, the V gene TRBV18; 8 bases agree with TRBD1. Per germline, CDR1 KGHSH and CDR2 LQKENI. J lost 2 bases, V lost 6 bases, and 6 bases had no gene match. CDR3 length: 15 amino acids. DNA of the CDR3: TGTGCCAGCTCGCCGGACAGGGCAACTGGAAACACCATATATTTT. Its translation: CASSPDRATGNTIYF.

The rearrangement links TRBV6-5 to TRBJ1-6, with 9 bases identical to TRBD1. V was pared by 6 bases and J by 10 bases, with 10 bases of the junction left unmatched. Germline assignment: CDR1 MNHEY and CDR2 SVGAGI. The CDR3 runs 15 residues. As DNA, the CDR3 is TGTGCCAGCAGGTTACAGGGGGCGGGAAGATCACCCCTCCACTTT. Encoded protein: CASRLQGAGRSPLHF.

This chain joins TRBV7-9 and TRBJ1-4; D is unclear. Trimming took 8 bases from V and 0 from J, leaving 7 bases between them. Germline V CDR1 and CDR2: SEHNR, FQNEAQ (reference sequence). The CDR3 loop spans 13 amino acids. Here the CDR3 reads CASEGATNEKLFF. CDR3 coding DNA: TGTGCCAGCGAGGGTGCAACTAATGAAAAACTGTTTTTT.

The J gene is TRBJ1-2, the V gene TRBV4-1, with 8 positions matching TRBD1. The CDR3 runs 16 residues. Germline CDR1 MGHRA, CDR2 YSYEKL. V was clipped by 4 bases and J by 1 base; unmatched bases: 8. The CDR3 spells CASSPRQGRSNYGYTF. In nucleotides, the CDR3 is TGCGCCAGCAGCCCGCGACAGGGGAGGAGTAACTATGGCTACACCTTC.

Details on this clone: The sample has other DNA sequences that encode this CDR3 too. The J gene is TRBJ2-3, the V gene TRBV6-5, with D unclear. The CDR3 loop spans 12 amino acids. The ends were cut back, 6 bases at V and 2 bases at J, with 6 bases in the middle. Germline V gives CDR1 MNHEY, CDR2 SVGAGI. DNA of the CDR3: TGTGCCAGCAGCCGGTCCACAGATACGCAGTATTTT. Protein product: CASSRSTDTQYF.

The rearrangement links TRBV5-1 to TRBJ1-2; 8 bases map to TRBD1. The germline V gene encodes CDR1 SGHRS and CDR2 YFSETQ. CDR3 length: 12 residues. V lost 6 bases to trimming and J lost 4 bases; unmatched junction nucleotides: 2. The CDR3 loop reads CASTTGGYGYTF. The CDR3 DNA sequence: TGCGCCAGCACCACAGGGGGCTATGGCTACACCTTC. The full variable domain, its missing parts supplied by reference TRBV5-1 and TRBJ1-2, is KAGVTQTPRYLIKTRGQQVTLSCSPISGHRSVSWYQQTPGQGLQFLFEYFSETQRNKGNFPGRFSGRQFSNSRSEMNVSTLELGDSALYLCASTTGGYGYTFGSGTRLTVV.

The rearrangement links TRBV6-5 to TRBJ2-5; D is possibly TRBD1 (5 bases). Germline CDR1 MNHEY, CDR2 SVGAGI. There are 13 residues in the CDR3. V lost 5 bases and J lost 5, with 12 bases in between. The CDR3 region is CASSLRVGETQYF. The CDR3, as DNA: TGTGCCAGCAGTCTCAGGGTTGGGGAGACCCAGTACTTC.

The chain uses TRBV7-3 and TRBJ2-1; 9 positions match TRBD2. J was trimmed by 8 bases and V by 2 bases; bases with no gene match: 10. This CDR3 is 16 amino acids long. Germline-derived CDR1 and CDR2 are SGHTA and FQGTGA. CDR3 sequence (DNA): TGTGCCAGCAGCTTATCCCCGGGACTAGCTATCGATGAGCAGTTCTTC. Translated: CASSLSPGLAIDEQFF.

The genes are TRBV6-5 and TRBJ2-3; TRBD2 matches 9 bases. J gave up 0 bases and V 6 bases, and 1 base lay outside the gene matches. Germline CDR1 is MNHEY and CDR2 is SVGAGI. The CDR3 has 14 residues. The CDR3 DNA reads TGTGCCAGCAGAAGCGGGGGGAGCACAGATACGCAGTATTTT. Its translation is CASRSGGSTDTQYF.